These 5 T cell receptor beta chains came from one sample sequenced in a study of quantifying T cell responses using KT2 cells (dated by TCRdb to about 2017). About the investigation overall: RNA was DNase-treated and reverse transcribed with TCR alpha and beta constant-region primers, mostly using SuperScript III.

Receptor amplification or capture employed UMI-ligation and nested PCR. These reads were obtained on an Illumina MiSeq. T4 RNA ligase 1 was used to ligate a single-stranded oligonucleotide containing the Illumina SP2 sequence and a UMI to the 3' end of the cDNA. PCR1 was run for around 4 cycles (98 degrees C for 15 s, 69 degrees C for 30 s, 72 degrees C for 40 s), and an equimolar mix of RC1.1 and RC1.2, covering TRBC1 and TRBC2, was used as the beta primer. The raw public data were reprocessed by TCRdb itself: fastp quality trimming at Q25, MiXCR clonotype calling, in-frame beta chains only. CDR3 protein duplicates are merged, each entry listing the most common genes and DNA. Present in this sample are about 30,000 distinct CDR3 sequences, 7.3% of which were seen just once. Approximately 15% of the sample comes from the top ten. Sequencing used PBMCs spiked with cells of the T cell clone KT2. These receptors came from a human donor.

This clonotype came up many times. The rearrangement joins TRBV20-1 to TRBJ1-2; D is ambiguous. V gave up 2 bases and J gave up 5 bases, with 15 bases separating them. CDR3 length: 14 residues. Germline V CDR1 and CDR2: DFQATT, SNEGSKA (reference sequence). The CDR3 coding sequence is TGCAGTGCTAGACCCCGGGCAGTGCGGTATGGCTACACCTTC. Translation: CSARPRAVRYGYTF.

V and J are TRBV5-5 and TRBJ2-7; 7 positions match TRBD1. The CDR3 totals 15 residues. Trimming at V came to 4 bases and at J to 0 bases, leaving 7 bases not matched to a gene. The V gene's germline CDR1 is SGHKS and CDR2 YYEKEE (reference sequence). The CDR3 nucleotides read TGTGCCAGCAGCCTGACCGGGACAGTCTCCTACGAGCAGTACTTC. It translates to CASSLTGTVSYEQYF. Variable domain in full (rest from reference TRBV5-5 and TRBJ2-7): DAGVTQSPTHLIKTRGQQVTLRCSPISGHKSVSWYQQVLGQGPQFIFQYYEKEERGRGNFPDRFSARQFPNYSSELNVNALLLGDSALYLCASSLTGTVSYEQYFGPGTRLTVT.

The chain couples TRBV5-1 to TRBJ2-7; 7 bases agree with TRBD1. The CDR3 loop spans 14 amino acids. CDR1 is SGHRS and CDR2 is YFSETQ in the germline V gene. J was trimmed by 2 bases and V by 4 bases; bases with no gene match: 6. The CDR3 sequence: CASSPSGQPYEQYF. The CDR3 bases are TGCGCCAGCAGCCCCTCGGGACAGCCCTACGAGCAGTACTTC.

This clonotype was found a few times. CDR3 sequence (DNA): TGCGCCAGCAGCTTGACCCAGTCCGATAACTATGGCTACACCTTC. Encoded protein: CASSLTQSDNYGYTF. The chain joins TRBV5-1 to TRBJ1-2; D call uncertain. This CDR3 comprises 15 residues. Germline V gives CDR1 SGHRS, CDR2 YFSETQ. V gave up 1 base and J gave up 1 base, with 11 bases separating them.

J is TRBJ2-5 and V is TRBV3-1, with D hard to call. V dropped 4 bases and J dropped 3 bases, with 12 bases sitting between them. Germline CDR1 is LGHDT and CDR2 is YNNKEL (reference sequence). This CDR3 contains 14 residues. The CDR3 protein is CASSRSNGKETQYF. Here the CDR3 DNA reads TGTGCCAGCAGCCGTTCAAACGGCAAAGAGACCCAGTACTTC.